The clone carrying this T cell receptor (beta chain) has only one observation. This sample is part of a study of blood T cell repertoires in COVID-19. The CDR3 is 18 residues long. V gave up 2 bases and J gave up 7 bases; unmatched junction bases: 11. Germline CDR1 is SGHTA and CDR2 is FQGNSA. The table came from immunoSEQ multiplex PCR; TCRdb's copy has only in-frame clones and leaves some out. The sample shows approximately 210,000 clones, more than 70% of them seen only once. V gene TRBV7-2 combines with J gene TRBJ2-1; 13 bases are shared with TRBD2. This TCR was recovered from a human donor in a cohort sampled during active COVID-19. Sequenced material: peripheral blood. DNA for the CDR3: TGTGCCAGCAGCTTATACCTCACCGGACTAGCGGGGGTAAATGAGCAGTTCTTC. It codes for CASSLYLTGLAGVNEQFF.